This TCR beta chain was sequenced in a study of shared clonotypes between healthy human individuals. Donors included only healthy HIV-negative adults lacking recent acute infections or vaccinations. From CD4+ cells came CD45RA+ naive and CD45RA-negative memory subsets. Study-wide results and caveats: Large sequencing depth failed to make sorted-subset sequencing complete, rarefaction showed.

Repertoires were generated with immunoSEQ multiplex PCR, while TCRdb's copy carries only in-frame clones and drops some. This sample has approximately 340,000 clones, with 74% found just once. The CDR3 runs to 16 residues. Per germline, CDR1 SGHRS and CDR2 YFSETQ. Germline trimming cut 4 bases from V and 4 bases from J; bases unmatched to any gene: 7. With respect to this clone: Its antigen remains unknown.

This chain joins TRBV5-1 and TRBJ2-1; 11 bases line up with TRBD2. This TCR was sampled from a young man in good health. The specimen was memory CD4+ T cells sorted from blood. Subset here: CD45RA-negative fraction. CDR3 region: CASSPGTSGQYNEQFF. Here the CDR3 DNA reads TGCGCCAGCAGCCCTGGGACTAGCGGACAGTACAATGAGCAGTTCTTC.